Sequencing of this TCR beta chain was carried out in a study of blood T cell repertoires in COVID-19. Study overall: COVID-19 samples from acute and convalescent phases originated in the United States, Italy and Spain. In each case, the material was cDNA or gDNA derived from T cells, B-cell-depleted T cells, or PBMCs.

Assay used: immunoSEQ multiplex PCR; TCRdb lists only in-frame clones, some missing. The sample has 270,000 or so clones; 83% are singletons. This CDR3 has 15 amino acids. V shed 6 bases and J shed 9 bases, with 18 bases lying between them. The V gene's germline CDR1 is WSHSY and CDR2 SAAADI. This clone appeared a single time. The TCR was taken from a woman aged 50 to 60 who had recovered from COVID-19. The rearrangement joins TRBV10-2 to TRBJ1-6; D is possibly TRBD1 (6 bases). The sample consisted of peripheral blood. In nucleotides, the CDR3 is TGCGCCAGCAGGGAGGGGGGGTCCTCTAGTTCACCCCTCCACTTT. Residues: CASREGGSSSSPLHF.